This TCR beta chain was identified during a study of glioma-infiltrating T cells after dendritic cell vaccination. Findings and limits, study-wide: Survival was not directly related to TCR clonality in these patients.

Details on this clone: Its antigen remains unknown.

V trimming: 1 base; J trimming: 1 base; junction bases outside the gene matches: 3. The CDR3 contains 15 residues. The germline V gene has CDR1 SGHRS and CDR2 YFSETQ. Time point of the sample: after dendritic cell vaccination, including at tumor progression/relapse. TCRB CDR3 was amplified from 2 ug genomic DNA or less. Measured with immunoSEQ multiplex PCR; TCRdb has only the in-frame clones, and not every one. The sample includes 90,000 to 95,000 clones, about 81% of them seen just once. The TCR originated in a human donor with glioblastoma. The source was blood, collected after dendritic cell vaccination. The chain is built from TRBV5-1 and TRBJ1-1, with 8 bases matching TRBD1. CDR3 protein: CASSLSDRGNTEAFF. DNA of the CDR3: TGCGCCAGCAGCTTGAGCGACAGGGGGAACACTGAAGCTTTCTTT.